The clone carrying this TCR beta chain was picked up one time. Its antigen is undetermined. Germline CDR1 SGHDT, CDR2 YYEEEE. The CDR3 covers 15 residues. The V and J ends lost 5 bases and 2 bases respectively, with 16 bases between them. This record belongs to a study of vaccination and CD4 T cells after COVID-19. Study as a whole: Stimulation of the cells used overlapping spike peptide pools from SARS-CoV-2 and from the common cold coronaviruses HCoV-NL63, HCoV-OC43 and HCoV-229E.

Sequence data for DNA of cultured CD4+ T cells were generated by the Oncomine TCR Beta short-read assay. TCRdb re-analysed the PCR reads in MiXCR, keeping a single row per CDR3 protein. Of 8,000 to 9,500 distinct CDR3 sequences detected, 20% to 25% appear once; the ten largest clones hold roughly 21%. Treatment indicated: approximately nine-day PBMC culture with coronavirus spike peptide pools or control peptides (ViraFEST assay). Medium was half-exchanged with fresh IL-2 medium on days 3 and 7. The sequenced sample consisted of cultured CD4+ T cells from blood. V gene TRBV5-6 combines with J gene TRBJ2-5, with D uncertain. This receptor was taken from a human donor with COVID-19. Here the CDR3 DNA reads TGTGCCAGCAGGGCGACCAGTAGCAAACAAGAGACCCAGTACTTC. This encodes CASRATSSKQETQYF.